This is a list of T cell receptor beta chains from one sample in a study of cytomegalovirus exposure and HLA in healthy donors. Some clones are missing from TCRdb's copy, which holds only in-frame ones; the method was immunoSEQ multiplex PCR. The sample holds about 120,000 clones, 80% to 85% seen once. The sample taken for sequencing was PBMCs. The receptors shown here come from a man aged 25-40 years in good health and CMV-seronegative. Both conserved end residues are part of each CDR3. A D gene is named only where the DNA matches it firmly. Size is stated for part of the rows, as once, few or many counts, or as a class when the clone is expanded.

NA	TRBD1	TRBV5-1	TRBJ2-2	CASSLDSRGSDTGELFF	TGCGCCAGCAGCTTGGATTCCAGGGGGTCGGACACCGGGGAGCTGTTTTTT
few	NA	TRBV7-9	TRBJ1-5	CASSLAGGYSNQPQHF	TGTGCCAGCAGCTTAGCAGGGGGATATAGCAATCAGCCCCAGCATTTT
NA	NA	TRBV6-1	TRBJ1-1	CASSEFGGRGGTEAFF	TGTGCCAGCAGTGAATTCGGCGGGAGGGGTGGGACTGAAGCTTTCTTT
NA	TRBD2	TRBV19	TRBJ2-1	CASSIGLAVYNEQFF	TGTGCCAGTAGTATAGGACTAGCGGTTTACAATGAGCAGTTCTTC
NA	TRBD2	TRBV27	TRBJ2-7	CASSLGAGGSYEQYF	TGTGCCAGCAGTTTAGGAGCGGGGGGCTCCTACGAGCAGTACTTC
once	NA	TRBV6-1	TRBJ1-1	CASSEGGGRLRSEAFF	TGTGCCAGCAGTGAAGGGGGGGGACGGTTGCGTTCTGAAGCTTTCTTT
NA	NA	TRBV5-1	TRBJ2-3	CASSSPWGTSTDTQYF	TGCGCCAGCAGCTCGCCATGGGGCACCTCCACAGATACGCAGTATTTT
NA	TRBD2	TRBV11-2	TRBJ2-5	CASSLAGGVGTQYF	TGTGCCAGCAGCTTAGCGGGGGGGGTCGGGACCCAGTACTTC
NA	NA	TRBV30	TRBJ1-4	CASTRGWANEKLFF	TGTGCCTCCACGAGGGGGTGGGCTAATGAAAAACTGTTTTTT
NA	NA	TRBV28	TRBJ1-4	CASREEGEREKLFF	TGTGCCAGCAGGGAAGAGGGGGAGCGGGAAAAACTGTTTTTT
NA	NA	TRBV2	TRBJ1-1	CASRRGLSTEAFF	TGTGCCAGCCGGCGCGGGCTGAGCACTGAAGCTTTCTTT
NA	NA	TRBV6-6	TRBJ2-5	CASRNDYSWGETQYF	TGTGCCAGCAGGAACGACTATTCCTGGGGAGAGACCCAGTACTTC
NA	TRBD2	TRBV9	TRBJ2-2	CASSGGGGGWSNTGELFF	TGTGCCAGCAGCGGGGGGGGCGGGGGGTGGTCGAACACCGGGGAGCTGTTTTTT
NA	NA	TRBV28	TRBJ2-1	CASSLLPFAGSYNEQFF	TGTGCCAGCAGTCTACTCCCTTTTGCGGGATCCTACAATGAGCAGTTCTTC
NA	NA	TRBV5-6	TRBJ2-5	CASSLDAGMQETQYF	TGTGCCAGCAGCTTGGATGCGGGGATGCAAGAGACCCAGTACTTC
once	TRBD2	TRBV4-1	TRBJ2-3	CASSRGDYTDTQYF	TGCGCCAGCAGCCGGGGGGACTACACAGATACGCAGTATTTT
NA	TRBD1	TRBV19	TRBJ2-2	CATARPGQGITGELFF	TGTGCCACCGCGAGGCCGGGACAGGGGATCACCGGGGAGCTGTTTTTT
few	TRBD2	TRBV10-3	TRBJ2-1	CAISESGGGYNEQFF	TGTGCCATCAGTGAGTCGGGGGGGGGTTACAATGAGCAGTTCTTC
NA	TRBD1	TRBV28	TRBJ1-5	CASSSGQGRSGPQHF	TGTGCCAGCAGTTCGGGACAGGGGAGATCTGGGCCCCAGCATTTT
few	TRBD1	TRBV4-3	TRBJ2-7	CASSQEQGFLEQYF	TGCGCCAGCAGCCAAGAACAGGGGTTCCTCGAGCAGTACTTC
NA	TRBD1	TRBV5-1	TRBJ2-2	CASSLMTGGYTGELFF	TGCGCCAGCAGCTTGATGACAGGGGGATACACCGGGGAGCTGTTTTTT
NA	TRBD1	TRBV7-9	TRBJ2-2	CSSSPPQWGTVNTGELFF	TGTTCCAGCAGCCCCCCCCAATGGGGGACAGTTAACACCGGGGAGCTGTTTTTT
few	TRBD2	TRBV7-2	TRBJ2-7	CASFDSSGDSYEQYF	TGTGCCAGCTTCGACTCTAGCGGGGACTCCTACGAGCAGTACTTC
NA	TRBD1	TRBV28	TRBJ1-1	CASSSGQGASSAEAFF	TGTGCCAGCAGTTCAGGACAGGGGGCATCGTCCGCTGAAGCTTTCTTT
NA	TRBD1	TRBV2	TRBJ1-3	CASRPGTAGNTIYF	TGTGCCAGCAGGCCCGGGACAGCTGGAAACACCATATATTTT